The 2 T cell receptor beta chains below were found in one sample sequenced in a study of T cell repertoires in cytomegalovirus infection. These receptors lack a known antigen. TCRdb reanalysed the reads using MiXCR and keeps one entry per CDR3 protein. The repertoire has 80,000 or so distinct CDR3 sequences, roughly 39% of them found once; the top ten carry approximately 93%. The sequencing here drew on CD8+ T cells from cultured PBMCs, taken from culture after CMV antigen stimulation. The receptors come from a human donor in good health (CMV status not recorded). Some clones in this sample may be carry-over from other donors' samples.

In its sample, this clonotype was seen a few times. The CDR3 DNA follows: TGTGCCATCAGACTGGAGAGAATGAACACTGAAGCTTTCTTT. It specifies CAIRLERMNTEAFF. The chain couples TRBV10-3 to TRBJ1-1; D is uncertain. The CDR3 length is 14 residues. CDR1 and CDR2 from the germline V gene are ENHRY and SYGVKD. The ends were cut back, 6 bases at V and 0 bases at J, with 11 bases in the middle.

The rearrangement links TRBV7-3 to TRBJ2-7; the D is unclear. V lost 1 base to trimming and J lost 6 bases, with 10 bases between them. Germline V gives CDR1 SGHTA, CDR2 FQGTGA. The CDR3 length is 13 residues. The chain's CDR3 is CASSLSPLGEQYF. The CDR3 region has the DNA TGTGCCAGCAGCTTAAGTCCTCTCGGCGAGCAGTACTTC.